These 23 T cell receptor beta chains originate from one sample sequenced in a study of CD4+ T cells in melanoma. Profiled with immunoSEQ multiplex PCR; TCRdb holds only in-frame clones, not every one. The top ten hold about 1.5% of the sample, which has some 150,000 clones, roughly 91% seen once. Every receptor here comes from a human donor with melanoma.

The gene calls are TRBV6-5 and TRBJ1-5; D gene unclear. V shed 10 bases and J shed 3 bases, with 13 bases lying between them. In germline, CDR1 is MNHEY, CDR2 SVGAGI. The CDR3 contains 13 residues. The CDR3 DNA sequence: TGTGCCACTAAAAATGACCCCAATCAGCCCCAGCATTTT. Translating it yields CATKNDPNQPQHF.

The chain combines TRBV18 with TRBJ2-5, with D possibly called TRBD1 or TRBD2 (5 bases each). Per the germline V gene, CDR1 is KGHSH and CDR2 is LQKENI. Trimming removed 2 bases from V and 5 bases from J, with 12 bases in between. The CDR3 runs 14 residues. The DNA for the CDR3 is TGTGCCAGCTCACCATTCCGGGACGCGGAGACCCAGTACTTC. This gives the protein CASSPFRDAETQYF.

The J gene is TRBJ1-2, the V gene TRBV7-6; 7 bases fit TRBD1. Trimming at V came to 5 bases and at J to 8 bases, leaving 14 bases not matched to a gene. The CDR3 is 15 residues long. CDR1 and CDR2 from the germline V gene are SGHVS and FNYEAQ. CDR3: CASSLLGQSLYGYTF. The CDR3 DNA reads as TGTGCCAGCAGCCTATTGGGACAGTCCCTGTACGGCTACACCTTC.

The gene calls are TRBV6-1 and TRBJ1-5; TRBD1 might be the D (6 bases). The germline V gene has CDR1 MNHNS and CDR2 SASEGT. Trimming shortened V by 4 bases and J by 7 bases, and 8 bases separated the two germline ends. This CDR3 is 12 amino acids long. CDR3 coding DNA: TGTGCCAGCAGTGTGACAGGCCAGCCCCAGCATTTT. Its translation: CASSVTGQPQHF.

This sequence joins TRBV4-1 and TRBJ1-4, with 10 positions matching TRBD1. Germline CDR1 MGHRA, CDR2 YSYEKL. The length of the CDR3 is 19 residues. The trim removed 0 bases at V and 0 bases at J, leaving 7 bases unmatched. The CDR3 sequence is CASSQDLTGGRPTNEKLFF. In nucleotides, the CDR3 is TGCGCCAGCAGCCAAGACCTGACAGGGGGCAGGCCAACTAATGAAAAACTGTTTTTT.

The chain's CDR3 is CASSLGSFGEQFF. CDR3 coding DNA: TGCGCCAGCAGCTTGGGCTCCTTTGGGGAGCAGTTCTTC. The chain has TRBV5-1 and TRBJ2-1; no definite D call. The CDR3 runs 13 residues. Germline loops: CDR1 SGHRS, CDR2 YFSETQ. The ends were cut back, 0 bases at V and 10 bases at J, with 11 bases in the middle. Complete variable domain (other parts from reference TRBV5-1 and TRBJ2-1): KAGVTQTPRYLIKTRGQQVTLSCSPISGHRSVSWYQQTPGQGLQFLFEYFSETQRNKGNFPGRFSGRQFSNSRSEMNVSTLELGDSALYLCASSLGSFGEQFFGPGTRLTVL.

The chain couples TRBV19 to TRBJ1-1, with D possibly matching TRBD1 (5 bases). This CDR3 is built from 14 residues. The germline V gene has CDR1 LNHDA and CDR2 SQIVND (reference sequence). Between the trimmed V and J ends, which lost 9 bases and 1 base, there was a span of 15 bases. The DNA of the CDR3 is TGTGCCAGCCTCGGGACGGAGACGAACACTGAAGCTTTCTTT. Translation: CASLGTETNTEAFF.

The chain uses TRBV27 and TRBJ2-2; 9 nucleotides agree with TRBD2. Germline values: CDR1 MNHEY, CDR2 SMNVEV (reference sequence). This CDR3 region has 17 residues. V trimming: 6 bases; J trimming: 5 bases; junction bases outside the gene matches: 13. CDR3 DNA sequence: TGTGCCAGCAGCCCCACCTTTGTAGCGGGGGTTACCGGGGAGCTGTTTTTT. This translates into CASSPTFVAGVTGELFF.

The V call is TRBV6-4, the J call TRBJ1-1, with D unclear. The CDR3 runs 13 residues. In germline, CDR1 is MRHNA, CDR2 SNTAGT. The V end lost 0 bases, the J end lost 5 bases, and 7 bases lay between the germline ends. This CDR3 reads CASSDSLGTEAFF. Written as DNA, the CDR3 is TGTGCCAGCAGTGACTCGCTGGGGACTGAAGCTTTCTTT.

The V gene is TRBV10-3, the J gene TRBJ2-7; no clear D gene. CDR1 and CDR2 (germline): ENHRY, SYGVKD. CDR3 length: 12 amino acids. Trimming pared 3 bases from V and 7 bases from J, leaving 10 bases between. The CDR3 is CAISDYPQEQYF. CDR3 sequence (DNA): TGTGCCATCAGTGATTATCCCCAGGAGCAGTACTTC.

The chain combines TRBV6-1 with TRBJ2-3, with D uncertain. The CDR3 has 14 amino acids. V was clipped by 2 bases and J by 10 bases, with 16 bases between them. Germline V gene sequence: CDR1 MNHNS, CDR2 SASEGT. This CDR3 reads CASSEQFSSQAQYF. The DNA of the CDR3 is TGTGCCAGCAGTGAACAGTTTAGTAGTCAAGCGCAGTATTTT.

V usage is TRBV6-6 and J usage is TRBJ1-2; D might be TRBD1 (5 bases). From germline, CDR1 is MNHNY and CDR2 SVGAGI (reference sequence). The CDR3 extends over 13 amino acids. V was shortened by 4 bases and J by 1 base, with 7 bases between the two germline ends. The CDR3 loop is CASSSGGNYGYTF. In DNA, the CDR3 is TGTGCCAGCAGTTCTGGGGGTAACTATGGCTACACCTTC.

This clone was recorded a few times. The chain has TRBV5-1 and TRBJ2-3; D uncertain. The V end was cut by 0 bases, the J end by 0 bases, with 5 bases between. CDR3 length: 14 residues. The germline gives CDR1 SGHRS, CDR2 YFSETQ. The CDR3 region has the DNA TGCGCCAGCAGCTTGGACCTTAGCACAGATACGCAGTATTTT. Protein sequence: CASSLDLSTDTQYF.

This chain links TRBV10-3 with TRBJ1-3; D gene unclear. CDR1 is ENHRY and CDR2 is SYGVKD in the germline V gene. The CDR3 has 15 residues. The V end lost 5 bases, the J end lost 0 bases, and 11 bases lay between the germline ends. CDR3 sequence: CAISSPPNSGNTIYF. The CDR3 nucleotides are TGTGCCATCAGTTCTCCACCGAACTCTGGAAACACCATATATTTT.

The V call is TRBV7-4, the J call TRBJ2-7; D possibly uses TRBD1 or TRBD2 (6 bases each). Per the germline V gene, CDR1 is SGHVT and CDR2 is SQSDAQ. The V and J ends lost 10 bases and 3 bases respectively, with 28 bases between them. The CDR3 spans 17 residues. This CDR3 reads CAKDGPVRGEAHYEQYF. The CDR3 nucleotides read TGTGCCAAAGATGGGCCGGTTAGGGGGGAGGCACACTACGAGCAGTACTTC.

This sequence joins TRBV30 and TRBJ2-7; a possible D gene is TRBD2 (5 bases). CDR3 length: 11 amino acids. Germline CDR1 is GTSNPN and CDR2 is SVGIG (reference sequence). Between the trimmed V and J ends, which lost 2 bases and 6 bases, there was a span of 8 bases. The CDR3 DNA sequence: TGTGCCTGGAGTCGGACTGGCGAGCAGTACTTC. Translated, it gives CAWSRTGEQYF. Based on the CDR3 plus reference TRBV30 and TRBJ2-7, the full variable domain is SQTIHQWPATLVQPVGSPLSLECTVEGTSNPNLYWYRQAAGRGLQLLFYSVGIGQISSEVPQNLSASRPQDRQFILSSKKLLLSDSGFYLCAWSRTGEQYFGPGTRLTVT.

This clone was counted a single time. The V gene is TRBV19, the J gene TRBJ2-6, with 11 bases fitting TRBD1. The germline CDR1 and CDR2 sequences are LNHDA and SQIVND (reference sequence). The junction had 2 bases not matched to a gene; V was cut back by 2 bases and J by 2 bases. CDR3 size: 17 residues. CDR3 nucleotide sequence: TGTGCCAGTAGTATATGGGGACAGGGGGCTGGGGCCAACGTCCTGACTTTC. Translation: CASSIWGQGAGANVLTF.

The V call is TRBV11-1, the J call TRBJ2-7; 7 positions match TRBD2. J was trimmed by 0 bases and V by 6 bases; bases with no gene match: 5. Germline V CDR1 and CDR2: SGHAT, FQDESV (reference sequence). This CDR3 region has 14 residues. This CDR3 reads CASSKQRGSYEQYF. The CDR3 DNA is TGTGCCAGCAGTAAGCAGCGGGGCTCCTACGAGCAGTACTTC. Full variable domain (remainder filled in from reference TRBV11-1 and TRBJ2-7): EAEVAQSPRYKITEKSQAVAFWCDPISGHATLYWYRQILGQGPELLVQFQDESVVDDSQLPKDRFSAERLKGVDSTLKIQPAELGDSAMYLCASSKQRGSYEQYFGPGTRLTVT.

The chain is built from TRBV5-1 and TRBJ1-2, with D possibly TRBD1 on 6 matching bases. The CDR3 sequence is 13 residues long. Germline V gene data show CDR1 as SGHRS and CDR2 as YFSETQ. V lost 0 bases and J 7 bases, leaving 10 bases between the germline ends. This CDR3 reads CASSLGGAGGYTF. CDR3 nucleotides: TGCGCCAGCAGCTTGGGGGGGGCAGGTGGCTACACCTTC.

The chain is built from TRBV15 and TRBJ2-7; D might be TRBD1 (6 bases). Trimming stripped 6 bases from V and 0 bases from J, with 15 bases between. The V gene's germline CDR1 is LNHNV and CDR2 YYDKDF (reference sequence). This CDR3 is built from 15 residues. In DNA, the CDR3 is TGTGCCACCAGTCTTCAGGGGAGCGGCTCCTACGAGCAGTACTTC. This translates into CATSLQGSGSYEQYF. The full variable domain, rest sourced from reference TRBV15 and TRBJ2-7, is DAMVIQNPRYQVTQFGKPVTLSCSQTLNHNVMYWYQQKSSQAPKLLFHYYDKDFNNEADTPDNFQSRRPNTSFCFLDIRSPGLGDTAMYLCATSLQGSGSYEQYFGPGTRLTVT.

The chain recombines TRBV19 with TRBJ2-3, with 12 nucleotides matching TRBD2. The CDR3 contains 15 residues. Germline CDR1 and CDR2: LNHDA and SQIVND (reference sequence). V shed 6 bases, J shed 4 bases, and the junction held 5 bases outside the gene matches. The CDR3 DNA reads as TGTGCCAGTAGACCTGCTAGCGGGGGGGCAGATACGCAGTATTTT. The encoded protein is CASRPASGGADTQYF.

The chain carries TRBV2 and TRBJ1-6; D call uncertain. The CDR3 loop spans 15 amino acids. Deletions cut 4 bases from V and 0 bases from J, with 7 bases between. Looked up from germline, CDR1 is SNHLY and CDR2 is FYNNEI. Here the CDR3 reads CASSGGSSYNSPLHF. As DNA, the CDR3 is TGTGCCAGCAGTGGAGGGAGCTCCTATAATTCACCCCTCCACTTT.

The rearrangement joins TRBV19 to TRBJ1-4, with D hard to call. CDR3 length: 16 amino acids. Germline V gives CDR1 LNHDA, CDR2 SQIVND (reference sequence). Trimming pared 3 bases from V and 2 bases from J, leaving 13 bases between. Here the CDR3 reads CASSMGSMWTNEKLFF. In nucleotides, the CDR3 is TGTGCCAGTAGTATGGGCAGTATGTGGACTAATGAAAAACTGTTTTTT. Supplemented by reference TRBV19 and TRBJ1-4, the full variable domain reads DGGITQSPKYLFRKEGQNVTLSCEQNLNHDAMYWYRQDPGQGLRLIYYSQIVNDFQKGDIAEGYSVSREKKESFPLTVTSAQKNPTAFYLCASSMGSMWTNEKLFFGSGTQLSVL.